This entry features one T cell receptor beta chain sequence. What it binds is unknown. This entry is derived from a study of T cell responses to AZD1222 COVID-19 vaccine. Study-level results: Donors were chiefly white British, with a greater number of females, and clonal diversity was perhaps underestimated. Nearly half of unique spike-specific TCRs reportedly avoided B.1.351 and B.1.1.7 mutated regions.

TCRdb's copy holds only in-frame clones and misses some; the assay was immunoSEQ multiplex PCR. The table has about 140,000 clones, about 80% seen once. Germline CDR1 is LNHDA and CDR2 is SQIVND (reference sequence). V lost 6 bases, J lost 7 bases, and 22 bases lay in between. The CDR3 is 16 residues long. This sample comprised peripheral blood, obtained on day 0 of AZD1222 vaccination. The TCR comes from an adult in good health. The chain joins TRBV19 to TRBJ1-5; TRBD1 might be the D (5 bases). The CDR3 DNA reads as TGTGCCAGTAGGAAAGCCTCAGGGATCTCAGGCCAGCCCCAGCATTTT. Its protein product is CASRKASGISGQPQHF.